Below are 8 T cell receptor beta chains sequenced from a single sample in a study of blood T cell repertoires in COVID-19. Data came from immunoSEQ multiplex PCR; TCRdb stores just in-frame clones and leaves some out. The table includes approximately 150,000 clones, 81% detected once. Specimen: peripheral blood. Receptors originate from a human donor in a cohort sampled during active COVID-19.

The chain recombines TRBV29-1 with TRBJ2-7; the match to TRBD1 covers 8 bases. The CDR3 runs to 12 residues. Trimming removed 6 bases from V and 2 bases from J; junction bases left unmatched: 3. Germline assignment: CDR1 SQVTM and CDR2 ANQGSEA. The CDR3 spells CSVEDRAYEQYF. For the CDR3, the DNA is TGCAGCGTGGAGGACAGGGCCTACGAGCAGTACTTC.

The chain recombines TRBV4-3 with TRBJ2-3, with D perhaps TRBD1 (7 bases). V was shortened by 3 bases and J by 6 bases, with 13 bases between the two germline ends. Germline lookup yields CDR1 LGHNA and CDR2 YSLEER. This CDR3 is built from 14 residues. The CDR3 DNA follows: TGCGCCAGCAGCCAGTTACCAGGGGGGGATACGCAGTATTTT. Translated, it gives CASSQLPGGDTQYF.

The chain couples TRBV7-2 to TRBJ1-2; D not resolved. CDR1 and CDR2 from the germline V gene are SGHTA and FQGNSA. The ends were cut back, 5 bases at V and 8 bases at J, with 12 bases in the middle. The CDR3 spans 12 residues. CDR3 amino acids: CASSPDPGGYTF. In DNA, the CDR3 is TGTGCCAGCAGCCCAGATCCGGGGGGCTACACCTTC.

The rearrangement links TRBV6-4 to TRBJ2-5; no firm D call. CDR1 MRHNA and CDR2 SNTAGT come from the germline V gene. This CDR3 region has 13 residues. Trimming pared 1 base from V and 5 bases from J, leaving 8 bases between. CDR3: CASSDFAGETQYF. CDR3 bases: TGTGCCAGCAGTGACTTTGCCGGGGAGACCCAGTACTTC.

This chain links TRBV2 with TRBJ2-5, with D perhaps matching TRBD2 (5 bases). The length of the CDR3 is 11 residues. Germline V gives CDR1 SNHLY, CDR2 FYNNEI. The V end lost 5 bases, the J end lost 5 bases, and 6 bases lay between the germline ends. CDR3 in amino acids: CASSPGETQYF. The CDR3 DNA reads as TGTGCCAGCAGTCCGGGGGAGACCCAGTACTTC. Drawing the rest from reference TRBV2 and TRBJ2-5, the complete variable domain is EPEVTQTPSHQVTQMGQEVILRCVPISNHLYFYWYRQILGQKVEFLVSFYNNEISEKSEIFDDQFSVERPDGSNFTLKIRSTKLEDSAMYFCASSPGETQYFGPGTRLLVL.

The chain is built from TRBV13 and TRBJ2-2; 8 bases are shared with TRBD1. The germline CDR1 and CDR2 sequences are PRHDT and FYEKMQ (reference sequence). The CDR3 is made up of 16 amino acids. Trimming took 5 bases from V and 6 from J; bases not matched to a gene: 11. DNA for the CDR3: TGTGCCAGCAGCCTTCCGCAGGGGGCGCGTCCCGGGGAGCTGTTTTTT. As protein: CASSLPQGARPGELFF.

The genes are TRBV7-9 and TRBJ2-7; a weak D match, TRBD2 (5 bases). Trimming cost V 5 bases and J 3 bases, with 17 bases left between them. The CDR3 covers 15 residues. Germline CDR1 SEHNR, CDR2 FQNEAQ (reference sequence). DNA of the CDR3: TGTGCCAGCAGCCCAAGAACCGGGATGATCTACGAGCAGTACTTC. It yields the protein CASSPRTGMIYEQYF.

The chain is built from TRBV18 and TRBJ2-7, with TRBD1 as a possible D gene (8 bases). CDR1 and CDR2 (germline): KGHSH, LQKENI. Trimming stripped 3 bases from V and 2 bases from J, with 14 bases between. The length of the CDR3 is 15 residues. CDR3 coding DNA: TGTGCCAGCTCACCGGACAGGGAGGGTACCTACGAGCAGTACTTC. This translates into CASSPDREGTYEQYF.